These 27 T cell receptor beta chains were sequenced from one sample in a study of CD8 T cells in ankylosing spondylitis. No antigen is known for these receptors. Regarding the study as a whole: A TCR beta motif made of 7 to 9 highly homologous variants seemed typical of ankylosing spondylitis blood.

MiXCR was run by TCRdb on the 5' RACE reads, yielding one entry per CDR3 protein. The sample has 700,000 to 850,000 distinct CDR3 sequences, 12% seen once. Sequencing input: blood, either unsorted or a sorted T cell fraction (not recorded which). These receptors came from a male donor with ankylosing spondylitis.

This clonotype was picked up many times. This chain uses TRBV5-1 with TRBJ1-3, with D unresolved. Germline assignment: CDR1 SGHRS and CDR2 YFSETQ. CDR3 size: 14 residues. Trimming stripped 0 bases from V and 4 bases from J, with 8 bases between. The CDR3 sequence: CASSLDPAGNTIYF. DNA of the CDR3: TGCGCCAGCAGCTTGGACCCTGCGGGAAACACCATATATTTT.

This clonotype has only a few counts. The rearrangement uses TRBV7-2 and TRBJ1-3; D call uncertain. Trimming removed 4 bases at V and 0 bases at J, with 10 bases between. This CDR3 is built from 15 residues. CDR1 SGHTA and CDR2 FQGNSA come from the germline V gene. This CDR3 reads CASSSRRSSGNTIYF. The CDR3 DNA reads TGTGCCAGCAGCTCTCGCCGGAGCTCTGGAAACACCATATATTTT.

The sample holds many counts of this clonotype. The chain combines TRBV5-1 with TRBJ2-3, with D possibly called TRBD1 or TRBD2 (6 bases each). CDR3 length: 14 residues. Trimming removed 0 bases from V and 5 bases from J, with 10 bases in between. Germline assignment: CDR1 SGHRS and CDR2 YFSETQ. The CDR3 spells CASSLERGEDTQYF. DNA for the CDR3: TGCGCCAGCAGCTTGGAAAGGGGGGAAGATACGCAGTATTTT.

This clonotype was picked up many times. The CDR3 DNA sequence: TGCGCCAGCAGCTTGACCCTGCCTAACACAGATACGCAGTATTTT. Its translation: CASSLTLPNTDTQYF. This sequence joins TRBV5-1 and TRBJ2-3; no reliable D call. CDR1 is SGHRS, CDR2 YFSETQ, per germline. V shed 1 base and J shed 2 bases, with 11 bases lying between them. The CDR3 is 15 amino acids.

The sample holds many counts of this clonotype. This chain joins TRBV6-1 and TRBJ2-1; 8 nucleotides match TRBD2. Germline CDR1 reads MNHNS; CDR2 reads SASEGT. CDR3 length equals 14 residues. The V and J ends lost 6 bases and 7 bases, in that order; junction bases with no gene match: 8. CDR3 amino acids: CASRASGSSNEQFF. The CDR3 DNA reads TGTGCCAGCAGGGCCAGCGGGAGTTCGAATGAGCAGTTCTTC.

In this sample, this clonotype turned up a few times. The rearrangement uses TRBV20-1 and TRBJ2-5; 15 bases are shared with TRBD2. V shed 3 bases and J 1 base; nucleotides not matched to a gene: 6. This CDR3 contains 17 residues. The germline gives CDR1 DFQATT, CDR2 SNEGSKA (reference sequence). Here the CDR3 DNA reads TGCAGTGCTAGCGGGACTAGCGGGGGGCTTGTCCAAGAGACCCAGTACTTC. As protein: CSASGTSGGLVQETQYF.

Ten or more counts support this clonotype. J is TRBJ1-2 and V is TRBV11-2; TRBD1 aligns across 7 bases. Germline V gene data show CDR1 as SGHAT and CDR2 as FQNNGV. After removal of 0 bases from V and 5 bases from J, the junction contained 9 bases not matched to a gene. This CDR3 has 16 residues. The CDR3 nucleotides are TGTGCCAGCAGCTTAGATGGTACCGGCAGGGGGTATGGCTACACCTTC. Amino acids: CASSLDGTGRGYGYTF.

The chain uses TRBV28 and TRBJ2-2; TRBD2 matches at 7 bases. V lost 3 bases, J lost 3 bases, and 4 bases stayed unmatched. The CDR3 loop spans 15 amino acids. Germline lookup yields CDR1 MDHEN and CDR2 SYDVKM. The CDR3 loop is CASSFGGGDTGELFF. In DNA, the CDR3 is TGTGCCAGCAGTTTTGGGGGAGGGGACACCGGGGAGCTGTTTTTT.

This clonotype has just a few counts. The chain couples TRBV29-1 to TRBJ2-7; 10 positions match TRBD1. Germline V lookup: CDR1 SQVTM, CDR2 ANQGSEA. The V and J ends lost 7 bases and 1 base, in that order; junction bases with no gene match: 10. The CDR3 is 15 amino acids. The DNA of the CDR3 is TGCAGCGCCCAAACCCCGGGACAGGGGTCCTACGAGCAGTACTTC. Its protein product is CSAQTPGQGSYEQYF.

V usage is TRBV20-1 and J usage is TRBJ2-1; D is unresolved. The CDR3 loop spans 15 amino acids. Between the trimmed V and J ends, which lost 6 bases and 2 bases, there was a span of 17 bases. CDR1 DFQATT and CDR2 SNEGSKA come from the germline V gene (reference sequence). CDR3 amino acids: CSAPGLRRPYNEQFF. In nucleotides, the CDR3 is TGCAGTGCCCCCGGGTTGCGAAGGCCCTACAATGAGCAGTTCTTC.

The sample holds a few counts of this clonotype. CDR3 in DNA: TGTGCCAGCAGTCCCCCCGACAGGACCCAAGAGACCCAGTACTTC. Its protein is CASSPPDRTQETQYF. The genes are TRBV28 and TRBJ2-5; TRBD1 might be the D (6 bases). Germline V CDR1 and CDR2: MDHEN, SYDVKM. This CDR3 region has 15 residues. The V gene lost 5 bases and the J gene lost 1 base, with 14 bases spanning the gap.

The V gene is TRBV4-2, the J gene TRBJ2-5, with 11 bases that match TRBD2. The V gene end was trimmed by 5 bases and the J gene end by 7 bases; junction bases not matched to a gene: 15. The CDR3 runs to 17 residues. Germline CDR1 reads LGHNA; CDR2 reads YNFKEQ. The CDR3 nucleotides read TGTGCCAGCAGCAGGGTAGCGGGGGGGCAAGAAGGTGGGACCCAGTACTTC. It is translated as CASSRVAGGQEGGTQYF.

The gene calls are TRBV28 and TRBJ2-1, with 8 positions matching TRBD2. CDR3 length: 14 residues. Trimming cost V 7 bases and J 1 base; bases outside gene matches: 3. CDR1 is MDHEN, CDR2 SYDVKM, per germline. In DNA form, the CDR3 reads TGTGCCAGCAACCCGGGGGGGTCCTACAATGAGCAGTTCTTC. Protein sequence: CASNPGGSYNEQFF.

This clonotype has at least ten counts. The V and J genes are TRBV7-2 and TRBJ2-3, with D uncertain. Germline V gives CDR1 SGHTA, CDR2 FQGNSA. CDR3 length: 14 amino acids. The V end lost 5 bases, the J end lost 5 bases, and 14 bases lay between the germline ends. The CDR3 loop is CASSEGQIRDTQYF. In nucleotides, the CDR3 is TGTGCCAGCAGCGAAGGGCAAATCCGAGATACGCAGTATTTT.

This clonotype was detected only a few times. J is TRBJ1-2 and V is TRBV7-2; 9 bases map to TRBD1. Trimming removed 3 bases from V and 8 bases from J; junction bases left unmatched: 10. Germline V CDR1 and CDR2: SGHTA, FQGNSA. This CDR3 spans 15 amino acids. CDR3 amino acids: CASSFGTGTFGGYTF. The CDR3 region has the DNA TGTGCCAGCAGCTTCGGGACAGGGACCTTCGGAGGCTACACCTTC.

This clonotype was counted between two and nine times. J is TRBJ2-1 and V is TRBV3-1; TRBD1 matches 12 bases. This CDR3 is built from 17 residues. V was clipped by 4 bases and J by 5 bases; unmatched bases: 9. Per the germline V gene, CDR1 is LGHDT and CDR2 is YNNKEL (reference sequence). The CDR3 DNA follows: TGTGCCAGCAGCCCGACCCCGGGACAGGGGGCTCACAATGAGCAGTTCTTC. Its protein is CASSPTPGQGAHNEQFF.

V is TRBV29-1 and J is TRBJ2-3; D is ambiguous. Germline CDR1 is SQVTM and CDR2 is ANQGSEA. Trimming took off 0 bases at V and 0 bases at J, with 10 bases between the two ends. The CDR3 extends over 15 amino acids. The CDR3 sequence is CSVEDRSSSTDTQYF. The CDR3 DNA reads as TGCAGCGTTGAAGACAGATCTTCTAGCACAGATACGCAGTATTTT.

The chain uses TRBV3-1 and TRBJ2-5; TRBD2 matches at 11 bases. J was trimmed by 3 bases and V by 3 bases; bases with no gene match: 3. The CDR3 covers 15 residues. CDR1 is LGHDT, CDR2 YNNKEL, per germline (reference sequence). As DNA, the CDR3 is TGTGCCAGCAGCCATCCGGGACTAGCGGAAGAGACCCAGTACTTC. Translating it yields CASSHPGLAEETQYF.

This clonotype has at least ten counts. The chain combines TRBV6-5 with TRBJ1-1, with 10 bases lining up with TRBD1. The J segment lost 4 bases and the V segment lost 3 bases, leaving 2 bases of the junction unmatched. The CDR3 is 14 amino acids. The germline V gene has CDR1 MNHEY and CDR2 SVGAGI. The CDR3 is CASSYGQGGTEAFF. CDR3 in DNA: TGTGCCAGCAGTTATGGACAGGGGGGCACTGAAGCTTTCTTT.

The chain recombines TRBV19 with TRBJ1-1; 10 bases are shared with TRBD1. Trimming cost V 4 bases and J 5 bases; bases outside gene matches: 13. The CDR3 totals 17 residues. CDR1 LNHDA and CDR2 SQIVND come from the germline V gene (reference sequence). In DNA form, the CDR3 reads TGTGCCAGTAGTACGCTGCGGACAGGGGGGCGTACGACTGAAGCTTTCTTT. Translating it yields CASSTLRTGGRTTEAFF.

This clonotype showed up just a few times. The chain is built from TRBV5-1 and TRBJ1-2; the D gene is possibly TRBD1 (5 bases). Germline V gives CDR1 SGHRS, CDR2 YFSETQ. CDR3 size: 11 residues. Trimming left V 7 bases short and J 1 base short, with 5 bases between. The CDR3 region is CASQGNYGYTF. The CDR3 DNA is TGCGCCAGCCAGGGTAACTATGGCTACACCTTC.

The CDR3 DNA follows: TGTGCCAGCAGCCCAGGGACTCCCCAAGAGACCCAGTACTTC. This sequence encodes CASSPGTPQETQYF. The chain combines TRBV4-2 with TRBJ2-5; tentatively, D is TRBD2 (6 bases). The CDR3 extends over 14 amino acids. V was trimmed by 4 bases and J by 1 base, leaving 10 bases between them. The germline gives CDR1 LGHNA, CDR2 YNFKEQ.

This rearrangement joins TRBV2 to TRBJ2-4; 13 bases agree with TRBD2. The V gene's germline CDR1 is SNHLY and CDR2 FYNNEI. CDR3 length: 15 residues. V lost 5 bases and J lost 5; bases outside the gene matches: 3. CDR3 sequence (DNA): TGTGCCAGCAGTAACGGACTAGCGGGAGAAAACATTCAGTACTTC. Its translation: CASSNGLAGENIQYF. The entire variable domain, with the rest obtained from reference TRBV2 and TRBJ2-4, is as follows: EPEVTQTPSHQVTQMGQEVILRCVPISNHLYFYWYRQILGQKVEFLVSFYNNEISEKSEIFDDQFSVERPDGSNFTLKIRSTKLEDSAMYFCASSNGLAGENIQYFGAGTRLSVL.

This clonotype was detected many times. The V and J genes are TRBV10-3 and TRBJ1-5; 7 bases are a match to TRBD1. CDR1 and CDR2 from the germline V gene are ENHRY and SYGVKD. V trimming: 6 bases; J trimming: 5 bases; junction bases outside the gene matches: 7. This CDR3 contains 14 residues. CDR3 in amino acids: CAISSGTAYQPQHF. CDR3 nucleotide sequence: TGTGCCATCAGCTCCGGGACAGCATATCAGCCCCAGCATTTT.

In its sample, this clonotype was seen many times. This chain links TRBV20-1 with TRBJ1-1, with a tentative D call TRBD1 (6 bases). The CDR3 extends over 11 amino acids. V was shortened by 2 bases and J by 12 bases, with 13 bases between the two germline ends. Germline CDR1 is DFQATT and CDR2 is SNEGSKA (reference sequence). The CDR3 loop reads CSARTGGATFF. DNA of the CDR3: TGCAGTGCTAGAACCGGGGGCGCAACTTTCTTT.

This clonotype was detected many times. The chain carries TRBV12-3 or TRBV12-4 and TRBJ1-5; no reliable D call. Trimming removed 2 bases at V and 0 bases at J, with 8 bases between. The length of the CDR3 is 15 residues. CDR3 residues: CASSLRQTSNQPQHF. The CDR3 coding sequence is TGTGCCAGCAGTTTAAGGCAGACTAGCAATCAGCCCCAGCATTTT.

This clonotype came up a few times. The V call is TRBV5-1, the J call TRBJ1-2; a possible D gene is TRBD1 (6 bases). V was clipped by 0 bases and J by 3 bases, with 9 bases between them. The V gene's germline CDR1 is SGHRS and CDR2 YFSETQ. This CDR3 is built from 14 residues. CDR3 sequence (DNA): TGCGCCAGCAGCTTGGGACAGGCCTACTATGGCTACACCTTC. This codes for CASSLGQAYYGYTF.